A selection of T cell receptor beta chains follows, all from one sample in a study of blood T cell repertoires in COVID-19. TCRdb's table, derived via immunoSEQ multiplex PCR, lists solely in-frame clones and lacks some. Of about 120,000 clones listed, 75% to 90% are singletons. Specimen: peripheral blood. The receptors were sampled from a human donor in a cohort sampled during active COVID-19. CDR3s include the opening cysteine and the closing phenylalanine or tryptophan. The D gene is left open where the match is weak. For some rows the clone size is stated as once, few or many, or as a class when expanded; others skip it.

D gene	J gene	clone size	V gene	CDR3 protein	CDR3 DNA
TRBD1	TRBJ1-5	NA	TRBV10-3	CASGDRGPNQPQHF	TGTGCCTCCGGGGACAGGGGACCCAATCAGCCCCAGCATTTT
NA	TRBJ2-3	NA	TRBV24-1	CATSDPAGTDTQYF	TGTGCCACCAGTGACCCGGCGGGCACAGATACGCAGTATTTT
NA	TRBJ1-1	NA	TRBV28	CASSLLGGGGRATEAFF	TGTGCCAGCAGTTTATTGGGAGGGGGGGGAAGGGCCACTGAAGCTTTCTTT
TRBD1	TRBJ2-5	NA	TRBV5-1	CASSLNRGETQYF	TGCGCCAGCAGCTTGAACAGGGGGGAGACCCAGTACTTC
NA	TRBJ1-6	NA	TRBV11-3	CASSLGSNSPLHF	TGTGCCAGCAGCTTGGGCAGCAATTCACCCCTCCACTTT
NA	TRBJ2-3	once	TRBV10-2	CASSESGGASTDTQYF	TGCGCCAGCAGTGAGTCTGGCGGTGCTAGCACAGATACGCAGTATTTT
NA	TRBJ2-1	once	TRBV18	CASSPAAASSYNEQFF	TGTGCCAGCTCACCCGCGGCCGCGAGCTCCTACAATGAGCAGTTCTTC
TRBD1	TRBJ1-2	NA	TRBV7-3	CASSPSQGGHGYTF	TGTGCCAGCAGCCCCTCACAGGGGGGTCATGGCTACACCTTC
TRBD1	TRBJ2-2	NA	TRBV5-1	CASSSRTGRPTNTGELFF	TGCGCCAGCAGCTCCCGGACAGGGCGACCTACGAACACCGGGGAGCTGTTTTTT
NA	TRBJ2-1	NA	TRBV10-2	CAGGTSRVNEQFF	TGCGCCGGAGGGACGTCGCGAGTCAATGAGCAGTTCTTC
NA	TRBJ2-5	NA	TRBV4-1	CASSHRTFQETQYF	TGCGCCAGCAGCCACCGGACTTTCCAAGAGACCCAGTACTTC
NA	TRBJ2-7	once	TRBV5-4	CASSGAGTRSSYEQYF	TGTGCCAGCAGCGGAGCCGGGACAAGGAGCTCCTACGAGCAGTACTTC
TRBD2	TRBJ2-3	NA	TRBV28	CASSTSPGGDTQYF	TGTGCCAGCAGTACTAGTCCGGGGGGGGATACGCAGTATTTT
TRBD1	TRBJ2-2	NA	TRBV19	CASSIGGQYTGELFF	TGTGCCAGTAGTATTGGGGGACAGTACACCGGGGAGCTGTTTTTT
TRBD2	TRBJ2-7	NA	TRBV3-1/TRBV3-2	CASSPGLAGAYEQYF	TGTGCCAGCAGTCCCGGACTAGCGGGAGCCTACGAGCAGTACTTC
NA	TRBJ2-1	NA	TRBV18	CASSPQRTDRNEQFF	TGTGCCAGCTCACCACAACGAACGGACAGAAATGAGCAGTTCTTC
NA	TRBJ1-2	NA	TRBV19	CASSIPPLRSGGYTF	TGTGCCAGTAGTATTCCCCCCCTGCGCTCCGGTGGCTACACCTTC
NA	TRBJ2-5	NA	TRBV15	CATSRELRETQYF	TGTGCCACCAGCAGAGAGTTGAGAGAGACCCAGTACTTC
TRBD2	TRBJ2-7	NA	TRBV11-3	CASSLAGLAGYGTAAYEQYF	TGTGCCAGCAGCTTAGCTGGACTAGCGGGATATGGGACTGCGGCCTACGAGCAGTACTTC
NA	TRBJ2-1	NA	TRBV27	CASSLFRGGGTEQFF	TGTGCCAGCAGTTTATTCCGGGGAGGAGGTACTGAGCAGTTCTTC
TRBD2	TRBJ2-4	NA	TRBV19	CASSMGTSGAKNIQYF	TGTGCCAGTAGTATGGGGACTAGCGGGGCCAAAAACATTCAGTACTTC
TRBD1	TRBJ1-6	NA	TRBV5-6	CASSLAGTGDNSPLHF	TGTGCCAGCAGCTTGGCCGGGACAGGGGATAATTCACCCCTCCACTTT
TRBD1	TRBJ2-5	NA	TRBV11-3	CASSLGFQGEETQYF	TGTGCCAGCAGCTTAGGCTTTCAGGGGGAAGAGACCCAGTACTTC
NA	TRBJ2-3	NA	TRBV28	CASSLSILSTQYF	TGTGCCAGCAGTTTATCTATCCTTAGTACGCAGTATTTT
NA	TRBJ2-5	once	TRBV3-1/TRBV3-2	CASREQGAGQETQYF	TGTGCCAGCAGAGAACAAGGGGCTGGACAAGAGACCCAGTACTTC
NA	TRBJ1-5	few	TRBV19	CASSIEDLRNQPQHF	TGTGCCAGTAGTATTGAGGATTTGCGTAATCAGCCCCAGCATTTT
TRBD2	TRBJ2-7	NA	TRBV5-5	CASRRASGSYEQYF	TGTGCCAGCCGAAGGGCTAGCGGCTCCTACGAGCAGTACTTC
NA	TRBJ2-3	NA	TRBV7-9	CASSLGGGTTDTQYF	TGTGCCAGCAGCTTGGGCGGAGGGACGACAGATACGCAGTATTTT
TRBD1	TRBJ1-3	once	TRBV10-1	CASSPGTGAENTIYF	TGCGCCAGCTCCCCCGGGACAGGGGCTGAAAACACCATATATTTT
NA	TRBJ2-5	once	TRBV5-5	CASSPPGLQETQYF	TGTGCCAGCAGTCCCCCGGGACTCCAAGAGACCCAGTACTTC
NA	TRBJ1-5	once	TRBV5-1	CASSLGAGNQPQHF	TGCGCCAGCAGCTTGGGAGCGGGCAATCAGCCCCAGCATTTT
TRBD1	TRBJ2-5	NA	TRBV19	CASSIGQGQETQYF	TGTGCCAGTAGTATAGGACAGGGACAAGAGACCCAGTACTTC
NA	TRBJ1-3	NA	TRBV7-7	CASSQDSSSGNTIYF	TGTGCTAGCAGCCAAGACAGTAGCTCTGGAAACACCATATATTTT
TRBD2	TRBJ2-3	NA	TRBV27	CASSFPPSGRTISDTQYF	TGTGCCAGCAGTTTCCCCCCTAGCGGGAGGACCATATCGGATACGCAGTATTTT
NA	TRBJ2-3	NA	TRBV19	CASSQGSTGTHTDTQYF	TGTGCCAGTAGCCAAGGCTCGACAGGAACCCACACAGATACGCAGTATTTT
NA	TRBJ2-1	few	TRBV6-5	CAGAPVGTYNEQFF	TGTGCCGGGGCCCCAGTGGGGACATACAATGAGCAGTTCTTC
NA	TRBJ2-7	few	TRBV6-1	CASSEIRGSREQYF	TGTGCCAGCAGTGAAATAAGGGGGTCTCGGGAGCAGTACTTC
NA	TRBJ1-1	NA	TRBV18	CASSLRMNTEAFF	TGTGCCAGCTCACTCAGAATGAACACTGAAGCTTTCTTT
NA	TRBJ1-1	NA	TRBV6-5	CASKGGAEAFF	TGTGCCAGCAAGGGAGGAGCTGAAGCTTTCTTT
NA	TRBJ2-7	NA	TRBV6-5	CASENRDYYEQYF	TGTGCCAGTGAGAACAGGGATTACTACGAGCAGTACTTC
TRBD1	TRBJ1-1	NA	TRBV7-2	CASSRLTGGTEAFF	TGTGCCAGCAGCCGCCTTACAGGGGGCACTGAAGCTTTCTTT
TRBD2	TRBJ2-3	NA	TRBV5-8	CASSSWTSGGDTQYF	TGTGCCAGCAGCTCTTGGACTAGCGGGGGAGATACGCAGTATTTT
TRBD2	TRBJ2-7	once	TRBV15	CATSRGFASGRYHEQYF	TGTGCCACCAGCAGAGGCTTCGCTAGCGGGAGGTACCACGAGCAGTACTTC
TRBD1	TRBJ2-1	NA	TRBV24-1	CATWSGQANNEQFF	TGTGCCACCTGGTCGGGACAGGCCAACAATGAGCAGTTCTTC
TRBD2	TRBJ2-5	once	TRBV28	CASSRSSGQETQYF	TGTGCCAGCAGTCGGTCTAGCGGACAAGAGACCCAGTACTTC
NA	TRBJ2-1	few	TRBV11-2	CASSWAGTSSYNEQFF	TGTGCCAGCAGCTGGGCTGGCACGAGCTCCTACAATGAGCAGTTCTTC
NA	TRBJ2-1	NA	TRBV7-7	CASSSLSADYNEQFF	TGTGCCAGCAGCTCCCTAAGCGCCGACTACAATGAGCAGTTCTTC
NA	TRBJ1-2	NA	TRBV28	CASSSSPLNYGYTF	TGTGCCAGCAGTTCCTCCCCTCTTAACTATGGCTACACCTTC
TRBD1	TRBJ1-6	NA	TRBV19	CASTSTGERSPLHF	TGTGCCAGTACTTCGACAGGGGAACGTTCACCCCTCCACTTT
TRBD2	TRBJ2-7	once	TRBV2	CASSISGSGSGEQYF	TGTGCCAGCAGTATAAGCGGGAGCGGGTCCGGGGAGCAGTACTTC
TRBD1	TRBJ1-2	NA	TRBV19	CASSPKRGTGPLEDTF	TGTGCCAGTAGTCCGAAAAGAGGGACAGGCCCCTTGGAGGATACCTTC
NA	TRBJ2-7	NA	TRBV25-1	CASSDAGDGTYEQYF	TGTGCCAGCAGTGATGCAGGGGACGGTACCTACGAGCAGTACTTC
TRBD1	TRBJ1-1	once	TRBV13	CASSRQGATEAFF	TGTGCCAGCAGTCGACAGGGTGCCACTGAAGCTTTCTTT
NA	TRBJ1-3	NA	TRBV5-4	CASSGGGGIGGNTIYF	TGTGCCAGCAGCGGGGGCGGGGGGATCGGCGGAAACACCATATATTTT
TRBD1	TRBJ2-7	NA	TRBV19	CASSPRPGQGGEQYF	TGTGCCAGTAGCCCGAGGCCAGGACAGGGAGGCGAGCAGTACTTC
TRBD1	TRBJ2-1	once	TRBV5-1	CASSPSGQQYNEQFF	TGCGCCAGCAGCCCCTCGGGACAGCAGTACAATGAGCAGTTCTTC
NA	TRBJ1-3	NA	TRBV7-2	CASSWGNRANSGNTIYF	TGTGCCAGCAGCTGGGGGAACAGGGCTAACTCTGGAAACACCATATATTTT
TRBD2	TRBJ2-5	NA	TRBV3-1/TRBV3-2	CASSRLAEETQYF	TGTGCCAGCAGCCGACTAGCGGAAGAGACCCAGTACTTC
NA	TRBJ1-2	NA	TRBV20-1	CSATISSGYTF	TGCAGTGCTACTATTTCGTCGGGCTACACCTTC